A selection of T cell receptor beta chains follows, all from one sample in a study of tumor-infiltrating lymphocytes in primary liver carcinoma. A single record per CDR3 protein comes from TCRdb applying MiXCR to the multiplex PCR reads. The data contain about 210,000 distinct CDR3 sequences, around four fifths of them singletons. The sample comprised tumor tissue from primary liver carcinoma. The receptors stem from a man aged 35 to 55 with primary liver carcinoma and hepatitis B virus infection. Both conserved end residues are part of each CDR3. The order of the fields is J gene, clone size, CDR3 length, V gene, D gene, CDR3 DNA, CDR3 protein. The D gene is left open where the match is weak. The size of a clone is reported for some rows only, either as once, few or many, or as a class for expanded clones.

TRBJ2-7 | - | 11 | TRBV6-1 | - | TGTGTCAGTAGTGACGGCTACGAGCAGTACTTC | CVSSDGYEQYF
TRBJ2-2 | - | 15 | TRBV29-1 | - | TGCAGCGCTCTTAATAACGGGGCGAACACAGGGGAGCTGTTTTTT | CSALNNGANTGELFF
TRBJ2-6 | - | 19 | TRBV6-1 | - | TGTGCCAGTAGGGCCTTTCAGGGCAGGGACCGCTCTGGGGTCAACGTCCTGACTTTC | CASRAFQGRDRSGVNVLTF
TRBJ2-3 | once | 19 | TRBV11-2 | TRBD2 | TGTGCCAGCAGCCGATCGCCGAGACTAGCGGTAGAGAGAACAGATACGCATTATTTT | CASSRSPRLAVERTDTHYF
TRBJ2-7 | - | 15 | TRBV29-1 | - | TGCAGCGCACGCCATTCCTGGGTCAAGTCCTATGAGCAGTACTTC | CSARHSWVKSYEQYF
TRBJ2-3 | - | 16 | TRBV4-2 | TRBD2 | TGTGCCAGCAGCCATGACGGTAGCGGGAGATCAGATACGCAGTACTTT | CASSHDGSGRSDTQYF
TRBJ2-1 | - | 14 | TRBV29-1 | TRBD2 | TGCAGACACCGTACTAGCGGAGACTACAATGAGCAGTTTTTC | CRHRTSGDYNEQFF
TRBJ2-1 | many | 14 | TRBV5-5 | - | TGTGCCAGCAGCTTAAGCGGGTCTTACAATGAGCAGTTCTTC | CASSLSGSYNEQFF
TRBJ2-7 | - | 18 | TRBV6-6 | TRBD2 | TGTGTCAGCAGTTACTCCGGACTAGCGGGCTTAAGCTCCTTCGAGCAGTACTTC | CVSSYSGLAGLSSFEQYF
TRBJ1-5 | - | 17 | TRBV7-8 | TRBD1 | TGTGCCAGCAGCATAGCCAGACAGGGGTTGAGCAATCAGCCCCAGCATTTT | CASSIARQGLSNQPQHF
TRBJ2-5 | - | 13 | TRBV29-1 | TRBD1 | TGCAGCGCCGGAACAGGGGTTTCGGAGTCACAGTGCTTC | CSAGTGVSESQCF
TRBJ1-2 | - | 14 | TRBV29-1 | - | TGCAGTGTCATGTTTGGGCAGTCGATGTATGGCTACACCTTC | CSVMFGQSMYGYTF
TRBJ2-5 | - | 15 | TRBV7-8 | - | TGTGCCAGCTGCTTAAGAGGACAACCACAAGGGACCCAGTACTTC | CASCLRGQPQGTQYF
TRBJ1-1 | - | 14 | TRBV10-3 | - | TGTGCCATCAGTGAGTCGATGGTAAGCTCTGAAGCTTTCTTT | CAISESMVSSEAFF
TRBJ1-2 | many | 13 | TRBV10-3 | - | TGTGCCAGCCAAACAGCAAGTAACTATGGCTACACCTTC | CASQTASNYGYTF
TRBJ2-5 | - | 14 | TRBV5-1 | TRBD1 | TGCGCCAGCAGCTTCCGGGACAGGGGTGAGGCCCAGTACTTT | CASSFRDRGEAQYF
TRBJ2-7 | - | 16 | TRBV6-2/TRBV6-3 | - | TGTGCCAGCAGTTACTCGTCTAGCGAGAGGAGATACGAGCAGCACTTC | CASSYSSSERRYEQHF
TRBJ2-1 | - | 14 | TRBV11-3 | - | TGTGCCAGCGGCTTAGGCGTCTCGAATAATGATCAGTTCTTC | CASGLGVSNNDQFF
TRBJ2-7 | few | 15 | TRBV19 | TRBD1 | TGTGCCAGTAGTATTCGGGGACAGGGCTTCTCCGAGCAGTACTTC | CASSIRGQGFSEQYF
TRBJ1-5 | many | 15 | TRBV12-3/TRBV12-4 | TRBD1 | TGTGCCAGCAGGCAGACAGGGCTACCAGATCAGCCCCAGCATTTT | CASRQTGLPDQPQHF
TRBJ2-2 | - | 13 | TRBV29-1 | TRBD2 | TGCAGCGTTGGACTAGCGAGCATCGGGGAGTTGTTATTT | CSVGLASIGELLF
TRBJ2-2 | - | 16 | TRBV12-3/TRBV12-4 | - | TGTGCCAGCAGTCCACGGCGGCGGTCGAACACCGGGGAGCTGTTTTTT | CASSPRRRSNTGELFF
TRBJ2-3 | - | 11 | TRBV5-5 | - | TGTGCCAGTAGGTATGGGGATACGCAGTATTTT | CASRYGDTQYF
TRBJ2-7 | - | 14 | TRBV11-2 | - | TGTGCCAGCAGGTCTAACAGGAACTCCTTCGAGCAGCACTTC | CASRSNRNSFEQHF
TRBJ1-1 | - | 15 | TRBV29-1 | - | TGCAACGTTGATCCACGGTGGGGTATGGTCGCTGAAGCTTTCTTT | CNVDPRWGMVAEAFF
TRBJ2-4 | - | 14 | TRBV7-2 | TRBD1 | TGTGCCAGCAGCCCGCGGGACAGGGGTTACATTCAGTACTTC | CASSPRDRGYIQYF
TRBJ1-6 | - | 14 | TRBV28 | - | TGTGCCAGCAGTTTCGGGGGCTTGGCTTCACCCCTCCAATTT | CASSFGGLASPLQF
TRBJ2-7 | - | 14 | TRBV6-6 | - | TGTGACAGCCTTCGGGACACCCTCTCCTACGAGCAGTACTTC | CDSLRDTLSYEQYF
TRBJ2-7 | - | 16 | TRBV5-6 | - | TGTGCCGGCAGCTTGTCGGGGGTAGCTAGCACCTGCGAGCAGTACTTT | CAGSLSGVASTCEQYF
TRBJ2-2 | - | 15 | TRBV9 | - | TGTGCCAGTAGTGAAACCGGACTCAACACCGGGGAGCTGTTTTTT | CASSETGLNTGELFF
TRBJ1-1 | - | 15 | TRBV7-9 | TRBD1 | TGTGCCAGCAGCATTGGGAACAGGGGCGGAACTGAAGCTTTCTTT | CASSIGNRGGTEAFF
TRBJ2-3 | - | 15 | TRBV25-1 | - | TGTGCCAGCAGTGAAAGTGACTCCAACACAGATATGCAGTATTTT | CASSESDSNTDMQYF
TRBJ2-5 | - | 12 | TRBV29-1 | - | TGCAGCGTGCCACGGGGATGGACGACCCAGTATTTC | CSVPRGWTTQYF
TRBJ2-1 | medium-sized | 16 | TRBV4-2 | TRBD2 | TGTGCCAGCAGCCAGACGACTAGCGGGAGGGACAATGAGCAGTTCTTC | CASSQTTSGRDNEQFF